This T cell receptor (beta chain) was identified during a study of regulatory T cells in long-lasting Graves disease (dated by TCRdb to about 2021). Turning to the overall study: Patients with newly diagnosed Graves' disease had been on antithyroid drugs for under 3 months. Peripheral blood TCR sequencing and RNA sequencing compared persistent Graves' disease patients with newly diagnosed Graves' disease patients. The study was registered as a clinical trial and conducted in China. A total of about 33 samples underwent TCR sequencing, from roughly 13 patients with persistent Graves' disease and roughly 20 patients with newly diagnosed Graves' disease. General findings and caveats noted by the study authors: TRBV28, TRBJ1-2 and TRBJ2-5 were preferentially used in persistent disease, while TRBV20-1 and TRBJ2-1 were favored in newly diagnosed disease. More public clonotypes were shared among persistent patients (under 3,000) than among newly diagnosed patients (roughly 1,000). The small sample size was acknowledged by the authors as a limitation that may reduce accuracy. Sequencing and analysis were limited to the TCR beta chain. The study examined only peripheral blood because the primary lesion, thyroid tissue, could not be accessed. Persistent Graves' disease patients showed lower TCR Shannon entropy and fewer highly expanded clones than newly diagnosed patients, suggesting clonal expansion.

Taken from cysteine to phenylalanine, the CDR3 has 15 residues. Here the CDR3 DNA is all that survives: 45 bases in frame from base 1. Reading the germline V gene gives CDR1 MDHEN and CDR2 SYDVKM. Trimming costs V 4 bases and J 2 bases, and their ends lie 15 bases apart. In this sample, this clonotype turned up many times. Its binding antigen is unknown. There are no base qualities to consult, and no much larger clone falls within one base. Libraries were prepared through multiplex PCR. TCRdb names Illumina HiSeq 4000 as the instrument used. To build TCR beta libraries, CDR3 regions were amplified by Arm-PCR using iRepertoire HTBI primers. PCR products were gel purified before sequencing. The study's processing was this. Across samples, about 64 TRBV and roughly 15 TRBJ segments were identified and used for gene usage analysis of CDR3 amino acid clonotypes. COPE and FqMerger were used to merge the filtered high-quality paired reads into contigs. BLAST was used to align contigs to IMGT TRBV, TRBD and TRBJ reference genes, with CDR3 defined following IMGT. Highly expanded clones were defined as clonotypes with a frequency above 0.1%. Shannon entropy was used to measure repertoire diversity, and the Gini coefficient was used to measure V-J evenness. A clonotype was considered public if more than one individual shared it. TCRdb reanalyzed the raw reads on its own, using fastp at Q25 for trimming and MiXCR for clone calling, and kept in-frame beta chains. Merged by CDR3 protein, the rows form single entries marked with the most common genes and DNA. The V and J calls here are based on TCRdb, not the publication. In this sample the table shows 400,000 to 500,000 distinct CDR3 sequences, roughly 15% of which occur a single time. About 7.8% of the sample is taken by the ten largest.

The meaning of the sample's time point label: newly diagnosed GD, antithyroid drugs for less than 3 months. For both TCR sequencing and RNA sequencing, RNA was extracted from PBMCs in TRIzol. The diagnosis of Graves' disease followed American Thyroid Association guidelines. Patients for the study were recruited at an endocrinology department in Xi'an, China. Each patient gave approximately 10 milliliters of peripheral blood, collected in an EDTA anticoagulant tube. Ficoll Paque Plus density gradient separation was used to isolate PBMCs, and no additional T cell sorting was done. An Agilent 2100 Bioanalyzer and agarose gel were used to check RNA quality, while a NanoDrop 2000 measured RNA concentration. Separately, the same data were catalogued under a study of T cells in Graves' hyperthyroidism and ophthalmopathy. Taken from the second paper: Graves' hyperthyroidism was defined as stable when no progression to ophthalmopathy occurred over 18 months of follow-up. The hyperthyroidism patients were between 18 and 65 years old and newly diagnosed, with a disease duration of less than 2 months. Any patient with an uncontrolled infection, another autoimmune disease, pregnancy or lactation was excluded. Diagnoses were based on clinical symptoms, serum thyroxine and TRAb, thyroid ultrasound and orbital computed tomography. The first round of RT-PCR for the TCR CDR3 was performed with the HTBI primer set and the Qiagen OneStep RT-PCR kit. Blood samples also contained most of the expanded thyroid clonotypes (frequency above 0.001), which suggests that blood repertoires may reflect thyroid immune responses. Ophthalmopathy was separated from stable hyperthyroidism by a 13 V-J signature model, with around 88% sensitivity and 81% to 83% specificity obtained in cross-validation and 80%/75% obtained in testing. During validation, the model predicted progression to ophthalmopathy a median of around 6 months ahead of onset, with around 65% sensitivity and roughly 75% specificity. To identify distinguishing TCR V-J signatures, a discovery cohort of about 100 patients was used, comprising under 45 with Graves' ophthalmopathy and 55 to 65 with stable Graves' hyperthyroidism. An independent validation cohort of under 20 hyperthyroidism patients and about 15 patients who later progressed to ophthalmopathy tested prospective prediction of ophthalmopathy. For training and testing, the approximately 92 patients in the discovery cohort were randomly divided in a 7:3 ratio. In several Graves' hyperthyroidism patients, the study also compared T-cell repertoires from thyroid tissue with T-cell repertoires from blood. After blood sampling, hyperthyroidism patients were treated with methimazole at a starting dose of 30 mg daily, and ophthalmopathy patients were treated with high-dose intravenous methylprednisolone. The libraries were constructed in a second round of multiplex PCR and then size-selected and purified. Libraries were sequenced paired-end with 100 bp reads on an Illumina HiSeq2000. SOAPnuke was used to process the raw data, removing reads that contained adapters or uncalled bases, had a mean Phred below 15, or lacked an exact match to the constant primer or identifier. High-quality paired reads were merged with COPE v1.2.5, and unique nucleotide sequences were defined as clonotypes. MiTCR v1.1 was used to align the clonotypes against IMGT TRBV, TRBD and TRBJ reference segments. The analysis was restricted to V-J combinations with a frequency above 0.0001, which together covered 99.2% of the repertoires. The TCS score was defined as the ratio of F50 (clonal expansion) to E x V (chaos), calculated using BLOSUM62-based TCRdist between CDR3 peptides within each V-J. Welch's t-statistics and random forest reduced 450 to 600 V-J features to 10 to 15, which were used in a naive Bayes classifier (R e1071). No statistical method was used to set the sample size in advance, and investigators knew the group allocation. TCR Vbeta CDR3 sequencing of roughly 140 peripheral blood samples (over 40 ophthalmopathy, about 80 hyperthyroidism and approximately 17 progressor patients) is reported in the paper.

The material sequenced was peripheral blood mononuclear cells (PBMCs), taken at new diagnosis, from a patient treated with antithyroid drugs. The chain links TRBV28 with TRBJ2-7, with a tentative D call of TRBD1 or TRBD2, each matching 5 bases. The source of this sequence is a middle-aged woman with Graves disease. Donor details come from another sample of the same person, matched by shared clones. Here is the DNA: TGTGCCAGCAGTTCCTACGGGACGGGAACCTACGAGCAGTACTTC. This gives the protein CASSSYGTGTYEQYF.